Given below is one T cell receptor beta chain in context. Its antigen is undetermined. The sample comes from a study of T cell repertoires in ileal Crohn's disease. The study, taken as a whole, reports: Active smokers at surgery had more clonal expansions than non-smokers.

The CDR3 is made up of 15 amino acids. The germline V gene encodes CDR1 MNHNS and CDR2 SASEGT. V lost 7 bases to trimming and J lost 3 bases; unmatched junction nucleotides: 12. Profiling relied on immunoSEQ multiplex PCR, and the TCRdb table lists in-frame clones only, not all of them. The sample holds approximately 27,000 clones; about four fifths are singletons and the top ten take over 15%. This receptor was identified in an adult with Crohn's disease. The chain couples TRBV6-1 to TRBJ2-7; TRBD2 matches 7 bases. The sample taken for sequencing was ileal tissue. DNA of the CDR3: TGTGCCAGCACTCAAACGTCGGGGGGAATCTACGAGCAGTACTTC. Its translation is CASTQTSGGIYEQYF.